This T cell receptor beta chain was profiled in a study of neoadjuvant anti-PD-1 for oral cavity cancer. As to time point: after neoadjuvant nivolumab, at surgical resection. Repertoires were generated with immunoSEQ multiplex PCR, while TCRdb's copy carries only in-frame clones and drops some. The sample lists approximately 30,000 clones, about 80% seen once, with 3% to 4% in the top ten. Trimming shortened V by 0 bases and J by 0 bases, and 10 bases separated the two germline ends. Germline lookup yields CDR1 SGHRS and CDR2 YFSETQ. This CDR3 region has 15 residues. Sequenced here: PBMCs, sampled after nivolumab (anti-PD-1) treatment. The clonotype originates from a person between 35 and 79 years old with oral cavity squamous cell carcinoma. J is TRBJ2-7 and V is TRBV5-1, with D maybe TRBD2 (6 bases). The CDR3 sequence: CASSLVSGGSYEQYF. The DNA for the CDR3 is TGCGCCAGCAGCTTGGTATCCGGGGGCTCCTACGAGCAGTACTTC.